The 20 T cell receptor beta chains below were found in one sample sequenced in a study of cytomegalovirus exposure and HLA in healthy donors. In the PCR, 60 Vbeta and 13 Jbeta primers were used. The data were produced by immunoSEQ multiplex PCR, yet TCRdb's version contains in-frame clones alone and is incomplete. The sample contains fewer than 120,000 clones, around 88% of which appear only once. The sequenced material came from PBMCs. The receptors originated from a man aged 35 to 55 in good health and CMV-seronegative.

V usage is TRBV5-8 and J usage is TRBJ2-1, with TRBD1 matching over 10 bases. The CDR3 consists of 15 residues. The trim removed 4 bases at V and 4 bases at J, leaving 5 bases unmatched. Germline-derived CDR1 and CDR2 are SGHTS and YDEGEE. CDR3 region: CASSRDRGGYNEQFF. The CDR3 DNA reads TGTGCCAGCAGCCGGGACAGGGGAGGATACAATGAGCAGTTCTTC.

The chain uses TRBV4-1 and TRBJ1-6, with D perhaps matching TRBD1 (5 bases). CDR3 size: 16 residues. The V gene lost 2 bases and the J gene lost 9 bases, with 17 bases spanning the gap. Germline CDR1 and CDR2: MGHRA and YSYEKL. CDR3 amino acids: CASSQSPTVRGSPLHF. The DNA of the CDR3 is TGCGCCAGCAGCCAATCCCCGACAGTGCGAGGTTCACCCCTCCACTTT.

The CDR3 is CASSLTAVNEKLFF. CDR3 coding DNA: TGTGCCAGCAGCCTGACAGCTGTTAATGAAAAACTGTTTTTT. This sequence joins TRBV28 and TRBJ1-4; D possibly corresponds to TRBD1 (5 bases). This CDR3 contains 14 residues. V was pared by 6 bases and J by 4 bases, with 12 bases between. Germline V lookup: CDR1 MDHEN, CDR2 SYDVKM.

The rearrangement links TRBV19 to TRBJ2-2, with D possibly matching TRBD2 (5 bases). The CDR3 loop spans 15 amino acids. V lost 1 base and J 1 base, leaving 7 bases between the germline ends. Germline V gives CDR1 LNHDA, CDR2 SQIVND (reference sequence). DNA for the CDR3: TGTGCCAGTAGTATAGGCGGACTGAACACCGGGGAGCTGTTTTTT. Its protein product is CASSIGGLNTGELFF.

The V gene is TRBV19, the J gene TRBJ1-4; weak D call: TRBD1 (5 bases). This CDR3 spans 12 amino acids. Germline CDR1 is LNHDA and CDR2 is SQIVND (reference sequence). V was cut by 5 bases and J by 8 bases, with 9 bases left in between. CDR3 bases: TGTGCCAGTAGTTTTACAGGAGAAAAACTGTTTTTT. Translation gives CASSFTGEKLFF. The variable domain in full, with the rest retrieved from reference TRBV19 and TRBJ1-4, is DGGITQSPKYLFRKEGQNVTLSCEQNLNHDAMYWYRQDPGQGLRLIYYSQIVNDFQKGDIAEGYSVSREKKESFPLTVTSAQKNPTAFYLCASSFTGEKLFFGSGTQLSVL.

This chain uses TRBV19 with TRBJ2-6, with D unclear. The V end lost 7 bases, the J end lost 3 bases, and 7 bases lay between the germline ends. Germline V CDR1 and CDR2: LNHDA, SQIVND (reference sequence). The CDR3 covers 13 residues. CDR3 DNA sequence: TGTGCCAGTACCCTAATTGGGGCCAACGTCCTGACTTTC. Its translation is CASTLIGANVLTF.

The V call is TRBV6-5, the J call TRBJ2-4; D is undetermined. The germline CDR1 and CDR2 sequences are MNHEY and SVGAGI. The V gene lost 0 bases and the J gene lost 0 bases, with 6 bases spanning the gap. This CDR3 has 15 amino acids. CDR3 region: CASSYSSIAKNIQYF. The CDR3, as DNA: TGTGCCAGCAGTTACTCGAGTATAGCCAAAAACATTCAGTACTTC.

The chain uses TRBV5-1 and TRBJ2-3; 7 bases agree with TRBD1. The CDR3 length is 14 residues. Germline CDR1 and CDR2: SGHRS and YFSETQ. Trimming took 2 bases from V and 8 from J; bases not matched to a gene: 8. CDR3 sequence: CASSFDREEVTQYF. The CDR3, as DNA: TGCGCCAGCAGCTTCGACAGGGAAGAGGTTACGCAGTATTTT.

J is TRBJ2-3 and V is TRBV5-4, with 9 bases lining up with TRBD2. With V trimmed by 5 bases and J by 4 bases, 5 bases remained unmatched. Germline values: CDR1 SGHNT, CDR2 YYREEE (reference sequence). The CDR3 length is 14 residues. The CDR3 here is CASSPGLAADTQYF. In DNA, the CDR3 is TGTGCCAGCAGTCCGGGACTAGCAGCAGATACGCAGTATTTT.

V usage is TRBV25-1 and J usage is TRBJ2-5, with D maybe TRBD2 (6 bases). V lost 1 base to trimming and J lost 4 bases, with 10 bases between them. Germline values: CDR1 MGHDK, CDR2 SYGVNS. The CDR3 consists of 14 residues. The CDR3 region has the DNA TGTGCCAGCAGTGAATTCGGGGGAGGAGAGACCCAGTACTTC. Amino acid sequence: CASSEFGGGETQYF.

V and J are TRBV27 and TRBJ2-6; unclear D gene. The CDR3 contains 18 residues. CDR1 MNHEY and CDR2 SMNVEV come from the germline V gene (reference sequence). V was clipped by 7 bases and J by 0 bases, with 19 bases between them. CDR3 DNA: TGTGCCAGCAAAAGAAAGACTTCATATACCTCTGGGGCCAACGTCCTGACTTTC. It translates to CASKRKTSYTSGANVLTF.

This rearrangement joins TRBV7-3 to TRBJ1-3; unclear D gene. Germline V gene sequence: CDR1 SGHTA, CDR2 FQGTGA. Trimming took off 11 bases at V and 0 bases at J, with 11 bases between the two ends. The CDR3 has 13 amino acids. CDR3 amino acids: CAGCGSSGNTIYF. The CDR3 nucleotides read TGTGCCGGCTGTGGGAGCTCTGGAAACACCATATATTTT.

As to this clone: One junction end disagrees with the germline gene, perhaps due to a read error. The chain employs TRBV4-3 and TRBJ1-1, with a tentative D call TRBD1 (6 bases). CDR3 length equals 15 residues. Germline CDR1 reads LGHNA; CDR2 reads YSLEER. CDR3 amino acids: CASSQAGAGETEAFF. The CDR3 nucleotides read TGCGCCAGCAGTCAAGCAGGGGCCGGGGAAACTGAAGCTTTCTTT.

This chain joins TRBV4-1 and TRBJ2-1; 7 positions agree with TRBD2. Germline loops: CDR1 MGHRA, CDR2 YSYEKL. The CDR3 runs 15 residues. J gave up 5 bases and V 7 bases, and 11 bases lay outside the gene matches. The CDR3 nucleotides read TGCGCCAGCAACCCTGCTAGCGGACTAAACAATGAGCAGTTCTTC. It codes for CASNPASGLNNEQFF.

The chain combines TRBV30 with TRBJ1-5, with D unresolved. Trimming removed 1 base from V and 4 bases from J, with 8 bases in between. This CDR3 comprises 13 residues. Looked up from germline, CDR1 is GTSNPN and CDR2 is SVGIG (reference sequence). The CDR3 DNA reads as TGTGCCTGGAGTGAGACGGAGAATCAGCCCCAGCATTTT. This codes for CAWSETENQPQHF.

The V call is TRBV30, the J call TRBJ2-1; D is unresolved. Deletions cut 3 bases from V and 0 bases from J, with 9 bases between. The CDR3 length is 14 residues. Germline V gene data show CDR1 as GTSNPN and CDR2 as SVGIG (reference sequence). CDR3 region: CAWRSASSYNEQFF. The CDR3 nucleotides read TGTGCCTGGAGATCCGCTAGCTCCTACAATGAGCAGTTCTTC.

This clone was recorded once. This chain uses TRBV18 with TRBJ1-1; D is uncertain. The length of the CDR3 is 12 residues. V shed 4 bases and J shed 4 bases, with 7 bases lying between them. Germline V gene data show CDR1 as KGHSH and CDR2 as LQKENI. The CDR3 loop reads CASSHPGTEAFF. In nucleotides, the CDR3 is TGTGCCAGCTCACATCCGGGCACTGAAGCTTTCTTT.

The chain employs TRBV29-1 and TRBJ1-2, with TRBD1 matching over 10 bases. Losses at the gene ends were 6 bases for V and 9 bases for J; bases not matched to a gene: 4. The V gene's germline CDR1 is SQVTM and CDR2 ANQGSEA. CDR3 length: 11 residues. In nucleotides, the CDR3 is TGCAGCGTGGGACAGGGGAGGAGCTACACCTTC. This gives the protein CSVGQGRSYTF. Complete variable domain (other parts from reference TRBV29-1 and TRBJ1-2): SAVISQKPSRDICQRGTSLTIQCQVDSQVTMMFWYRQQPGQSLTLIATANQGSEATYESGFVIDKFPISRPNLTFSTLTVSNMSPEDSSIYLCSVGQGRSYTFGSGTRLTVV.

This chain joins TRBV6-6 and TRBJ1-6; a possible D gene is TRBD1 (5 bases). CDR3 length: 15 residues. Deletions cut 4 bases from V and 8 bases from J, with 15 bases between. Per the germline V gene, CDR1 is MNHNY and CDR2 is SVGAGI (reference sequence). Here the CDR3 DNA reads TGTGCCAGCAGTTTTACAGGATCGGAGCATTCACCCCTCCACTTT. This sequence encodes CASSFTGSEHSPLHF.

CDR3 DNA: TGCGCCAGCTCCCACGGGGGGCCCGAGCAGTACTTC. Amino acid sequence: CASSHGGPEQYF. This rearrangement joins TRBV5-1 to TRBJ2-7, with D perhaps matching TRBD2 (7 bases). The CDR3 length is 12 residues. Per germline, CDR1 SGHRS and CDR2 YFSETQ. Between the trimmed V and J ends, which lost 7 bases and 6 bases, there was a span of 14 bases.